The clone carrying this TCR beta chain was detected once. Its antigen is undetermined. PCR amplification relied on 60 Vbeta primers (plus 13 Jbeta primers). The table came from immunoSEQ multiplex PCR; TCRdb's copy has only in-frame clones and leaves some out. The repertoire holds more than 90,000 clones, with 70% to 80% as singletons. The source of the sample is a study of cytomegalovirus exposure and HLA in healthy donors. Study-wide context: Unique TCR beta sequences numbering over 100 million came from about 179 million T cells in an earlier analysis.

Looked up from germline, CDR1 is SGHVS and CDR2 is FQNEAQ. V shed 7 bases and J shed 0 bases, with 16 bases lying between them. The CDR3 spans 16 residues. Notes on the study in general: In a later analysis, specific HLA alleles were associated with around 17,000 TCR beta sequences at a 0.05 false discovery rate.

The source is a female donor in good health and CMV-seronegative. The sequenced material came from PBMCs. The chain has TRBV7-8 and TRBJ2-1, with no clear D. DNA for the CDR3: TGTGCCAGCAACCCGGGTCCAAGAGGCTCCTACAATGAGCAGTTCTTC. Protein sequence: CASNPGPRGSYNEQFF.